The entry below gives a single T cell receptor beta chain sequence along with its context. The data derive from a study of blood T cell repertoires in COVID-19. In the source study's methods: Reference gene primer amplification gave nucleated cell count estimates. Assay used: immunoSEQ multiplex PCR; TCRdb lists only in-frame clones, some missing. The DNA gave D and trimming, while V, J and clone size come from that table. The table has 25,000 to 35,000 clones, approximately 80% seen once. The sequence came from a human donor in a cohort sampled during active COVID-19. Sequenced input: peripheral blood.

The CDR3 loop reads CSVEAPRSGRTQYF. The CDR3 coding sequence is TGCAGCGTTGAAGCCCCCCGTAGCGGGAGGACCCAGTACTTC. The gene calls are TRBV29-1 and TRBJ2-5, with TRBD2 matching over 9 bases. Germline-derived CDR1 and CDR2 are SQVTM and ANQGSEA. V shed 1 base, J shed 7 bases, and the junction held 7 bases outside the gene matches. This CDR3 has 14 amino acids.